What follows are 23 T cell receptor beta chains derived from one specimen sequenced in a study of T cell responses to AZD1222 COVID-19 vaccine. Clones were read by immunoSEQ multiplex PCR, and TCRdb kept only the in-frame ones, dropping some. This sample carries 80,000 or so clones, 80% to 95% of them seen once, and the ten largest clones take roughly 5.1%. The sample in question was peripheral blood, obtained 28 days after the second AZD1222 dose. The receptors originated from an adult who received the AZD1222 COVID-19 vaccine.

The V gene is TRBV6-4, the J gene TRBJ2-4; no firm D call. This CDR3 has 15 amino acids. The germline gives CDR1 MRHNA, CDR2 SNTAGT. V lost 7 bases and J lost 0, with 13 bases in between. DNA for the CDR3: TGTGCCAGCACGAGGAACTCAAAAGCCAAAAACATTCAGTACTTC. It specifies CASTRNSKAKNIQYF.

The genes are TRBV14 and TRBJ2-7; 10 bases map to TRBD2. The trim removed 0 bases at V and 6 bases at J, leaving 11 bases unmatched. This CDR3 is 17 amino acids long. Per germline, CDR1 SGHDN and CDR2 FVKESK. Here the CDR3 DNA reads TGTGCCAGCAGCCAAGAGTTACAGGGACTAGCGCGTTCCGAGCAGTACTTC. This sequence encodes CASSQELQGLARSEQYF.

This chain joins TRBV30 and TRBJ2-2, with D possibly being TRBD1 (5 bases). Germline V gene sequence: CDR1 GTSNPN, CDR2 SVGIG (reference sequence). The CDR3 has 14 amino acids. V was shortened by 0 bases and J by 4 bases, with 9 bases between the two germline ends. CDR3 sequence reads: CAWSVRRATGELFF. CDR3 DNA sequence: TGTGCCTGGAGTGTTCGCAGGGCCACCGGGGAGCTGTTTTTT.

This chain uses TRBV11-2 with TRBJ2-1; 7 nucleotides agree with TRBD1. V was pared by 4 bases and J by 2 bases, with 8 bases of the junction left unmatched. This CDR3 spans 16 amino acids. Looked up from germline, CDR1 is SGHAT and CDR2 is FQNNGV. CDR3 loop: CASSSHRGLTYNEQFF. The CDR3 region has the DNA TGTGCCAGCAGCTCCCACAGGGGCCTTACCTACAATGAGCAGTTCTTC.

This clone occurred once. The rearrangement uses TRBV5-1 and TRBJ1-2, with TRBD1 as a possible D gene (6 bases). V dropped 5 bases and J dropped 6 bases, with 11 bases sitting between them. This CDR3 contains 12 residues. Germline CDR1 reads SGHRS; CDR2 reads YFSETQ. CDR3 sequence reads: CASSLQGDGYTF. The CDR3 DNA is TGCGCCAGCAGTCTACAGGGTGATGGCTACACCTTC.

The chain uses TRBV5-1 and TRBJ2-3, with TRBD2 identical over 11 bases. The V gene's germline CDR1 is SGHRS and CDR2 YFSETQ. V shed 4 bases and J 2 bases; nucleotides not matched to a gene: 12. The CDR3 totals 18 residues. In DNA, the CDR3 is TGCGCCAGCAGCCTCACCCTATTTAGCGGGAGGGCCACAGATACGCAGTATTTT. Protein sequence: CASSLTLFSGRATDTQYF.

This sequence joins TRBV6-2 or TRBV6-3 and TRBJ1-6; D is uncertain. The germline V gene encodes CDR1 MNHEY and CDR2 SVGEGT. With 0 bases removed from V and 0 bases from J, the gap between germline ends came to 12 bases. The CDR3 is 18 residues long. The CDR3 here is CASSYSAEGSSYNSPLHF. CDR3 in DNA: TGTGCCAGCAGTTACTCCGCGGAAGGAAGCTCCTATAATTCACCCCTCCACTTT.

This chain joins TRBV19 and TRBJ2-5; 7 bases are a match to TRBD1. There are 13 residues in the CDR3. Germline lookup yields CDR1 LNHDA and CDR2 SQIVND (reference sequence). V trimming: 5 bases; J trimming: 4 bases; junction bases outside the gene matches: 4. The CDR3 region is CASSADRVETQYF. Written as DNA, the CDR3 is TGTGCCAGTAGTGCAGACAGGGTAGAGACCCAGTACTTC.

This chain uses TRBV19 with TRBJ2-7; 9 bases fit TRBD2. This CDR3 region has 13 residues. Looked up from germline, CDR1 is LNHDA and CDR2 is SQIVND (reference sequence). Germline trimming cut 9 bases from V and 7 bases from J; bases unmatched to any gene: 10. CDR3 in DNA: TGTGCCAGCTCCCTAAGCCTAGCGGGAGAGCAGTACTTC. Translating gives CASSLSLAGEQYF.

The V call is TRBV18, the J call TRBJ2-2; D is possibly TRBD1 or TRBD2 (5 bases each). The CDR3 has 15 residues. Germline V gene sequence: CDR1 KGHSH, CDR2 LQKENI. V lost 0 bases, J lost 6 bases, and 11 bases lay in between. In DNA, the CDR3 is TGTGCCAGCTCACCACCCCCGGGGACGGCCGGGGAGCTGTTTTTT. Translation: CASSPPPGTAGELFF.

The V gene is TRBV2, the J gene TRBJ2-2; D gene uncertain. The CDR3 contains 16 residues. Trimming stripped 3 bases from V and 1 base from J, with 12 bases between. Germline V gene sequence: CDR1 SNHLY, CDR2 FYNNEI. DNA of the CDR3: TGTGCCAGCAGTGACCCGACGGGCCTGAACACCGGGGAGCTGTTTTTT. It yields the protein CASSDPTGLNTGELFF.

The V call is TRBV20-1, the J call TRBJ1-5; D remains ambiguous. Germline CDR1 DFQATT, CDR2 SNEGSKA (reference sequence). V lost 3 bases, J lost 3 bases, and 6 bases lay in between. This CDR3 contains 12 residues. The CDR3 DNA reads TGCAGTGCTAGTAACGCCAATCAGCCCCAGCATTTT. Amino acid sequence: CSASNANQPQHF.

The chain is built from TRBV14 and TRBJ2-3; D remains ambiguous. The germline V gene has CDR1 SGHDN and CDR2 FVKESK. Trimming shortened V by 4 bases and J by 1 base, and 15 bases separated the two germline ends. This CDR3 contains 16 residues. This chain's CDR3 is CASSPSIGRGTDTQYF. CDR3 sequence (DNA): TGTGCCAGCAGCCCTAGTATAGGCCGGGGCACAGATACGCAGTATTTT.

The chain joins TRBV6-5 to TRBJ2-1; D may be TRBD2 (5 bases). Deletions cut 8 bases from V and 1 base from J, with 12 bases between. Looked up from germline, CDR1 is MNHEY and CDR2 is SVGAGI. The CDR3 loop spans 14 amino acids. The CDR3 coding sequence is TGTGCCAGCGCAAGGCGGGTGTCCTACAATGAGCAGTTCTTC. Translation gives CASARRVSYNEQFF.

The CDR3 loop reads CASSSTGTTDTQYF. The CDR3 coding sequence is TGTGCCAGCAGCTCCACCGGAACCACAGATACGCAGTATTTT. The V call is TRBV7-9, the J call TRBJ2-3, with D uncertain. The V end lost 4 bases, the J end lost 2 bases, and 10 bases lay between the germline ends. Germline-derived CDR1 and CDR2 are SEHNR and FQNEAQ (reference sequence). CDR3 length: 14 amino acids.

The CDR3 loop is CASRPRQGSNEKLFF. CDR3 nucleotide sequence: TGCGCCAGCAGACCTCGACAGGGGAGTAATGAAAAACTGTTTTTT. The rearrangement uses TRBV5-1 and TRBJ1-4, with 8 bases fitting TRBD1. CDR1 is SGHRS and CDR2 is YFSETQ in the germline V gene. The CDR3 is 15 residues long. The J segment lost 4 bases and the V segment lost 5 bases, leaving 7 bases of the junction unmatched.

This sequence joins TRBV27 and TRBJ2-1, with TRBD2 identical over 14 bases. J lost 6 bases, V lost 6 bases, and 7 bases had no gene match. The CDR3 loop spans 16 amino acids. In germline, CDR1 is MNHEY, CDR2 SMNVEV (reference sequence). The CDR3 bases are TGTGCCAGCAGGCCTGTCGGGACTAGCGGGAGCAATGAGCAGTTCTTC. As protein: CASRPVGTSGSNEQFF.

The CDR3 loop is CASSPGQANTGELFF. In DNA, the CDR3 is TGTGCCAGCTCACCGGGACAGGCGAACACCGGGGAGCTGTTTTTT. The chain is built from TRBV18 and TRBJ2-2; 8 positions agree with TRBD1. The CDR3 runs 15 residues. The germline CDR1 and CDR2 sequences are KGHSH and LQKENI. With V trimmed by 3 bases and J by 0 bases, 0 bases remained unmatched. Full variable domain (missing parts from reference TRBV18 and TRBJ2-2): NAGVMQNPRHLVRRRGQEARLRCSPMKGHSHVYWYRQLPEEGLKFMVYLQKENIIDESGMPKERFSAEFPKEGPSILRIQQVVRGDSAAYFCASSPGQANTGELFFGEGSRLTVL.

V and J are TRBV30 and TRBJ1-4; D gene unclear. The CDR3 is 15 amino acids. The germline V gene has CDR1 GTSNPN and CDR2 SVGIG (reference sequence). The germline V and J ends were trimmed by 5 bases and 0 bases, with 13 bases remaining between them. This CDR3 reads CAWSETLSTNEKLFF. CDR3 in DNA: TGTGCCTGGTCTGAAACACTATCAACTAATGAAAAACTGTTTTTT.

CDR3 nucleotide sequence: TGTGCCACCAGCAGAGATCCGGGGGGAATCTCCTACGAGCAGTACTTC. This codes for CATSRDPGGISYEQYF. V usage is TRBV15 and J usage is TRBJ2-7, with TRBD2 matching over 7 bases. The trim removed 0 bases at V and 0 bases at J, leaving 5 bases unmatched. CDR3 length: 16 residues. Germline values: CDR1 LNHNV, CDR2 YYDKDF (reference sequence).

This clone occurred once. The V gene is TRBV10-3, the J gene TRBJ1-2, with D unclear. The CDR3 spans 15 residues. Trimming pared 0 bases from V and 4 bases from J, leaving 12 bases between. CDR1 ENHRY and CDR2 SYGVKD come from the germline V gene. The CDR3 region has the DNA TGTGCCATCAGTGAGTCACGAGAGGGCTTCTATGGCTACACCTTC. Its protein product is CAISESREGFYGYTF.

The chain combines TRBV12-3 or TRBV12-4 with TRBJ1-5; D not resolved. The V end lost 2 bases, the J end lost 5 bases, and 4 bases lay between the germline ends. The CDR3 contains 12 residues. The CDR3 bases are TGTGCCAGCAGTTTATTGTATCAGCCCCAGCATTTT. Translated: CASSLLYQPQHF.

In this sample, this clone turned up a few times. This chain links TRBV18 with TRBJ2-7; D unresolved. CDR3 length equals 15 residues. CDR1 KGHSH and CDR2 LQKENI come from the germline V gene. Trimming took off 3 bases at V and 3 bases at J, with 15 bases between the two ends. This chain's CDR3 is CASSPGRGDLYEQYF. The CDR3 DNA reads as TGTGCCAGCTCACCGGGTAGAGGAGACCTCTACGAGCAGTACTTC.